The T cell receptor (beta chain) described here comes from a study of response to subunit inactivated influenza vaccine. J was trimmed by 5 bases and V by 12 bases; bases with no gene match: 9. This CDR3 has 14 residues. Germline-derived CDR1 and CDR2 are KGHDR and SFDVKD. This clonotype was counted between two and nine times. MiXCR was run by TCRdb on the RT-PCR reads, yielding one entry per CDR3 protein. The sample holds 610,000 or so distinct CDR3 sequences, roughly 15% seen once. The material sequenced was PBMCs from blood, taken 11 to 12 days after vaccination. This receptor was identified in a man aged 45-65 years who received an inactivated influenza vaccine. V is TRBV24-1 and J is TRBJ2-3; 11 bases line up with TRBD1. CDR3 nucleotides: TGTGCCTCCGGCGGACAGGGGGCGAGAGATACGCAGTATTTT. Its translation is CASGGQGARDTQYF.